This TCR beta chain originates from a study of early stage breast cancer tumors. Study-wide background: Of 15 to 20 invasive breast tumors, about twelve were hormone receptor-positive, HER2-negative.

The CDR3 sequence is 16 residues long. Germline CDR1 is LGHNA and CDR2 is YNFKEQ. Trimming removed 1 base from V and 0 bases from J, with 11 bases in between. Profiled with immunoSEQ multiplex PCR; TCRdb holds only in-frame clones, not every one. The sample shows 20,000 to 25,000 clones, 60% to 85% of them seen only once. Material for sequencing was blood. This receptor was obtained from a person aged 55 to 70 with breast cancer. The V call is TRBV4-2, the J call TRBJ2-3; a possible D gene is TRBD2 (5 bases). Here the CDR3 reads CASSQGLADSTDTQYF. CDR3 coding DNA: TGTGCCAGCAGCCAAGGGCTAGCCGATAGCACAGATACGCAGTATTTT.